This is a list of T cell receptor beta chains from one sample in a study of human T cells and chemical hapten exposure. Via MiXCR, TCRdb re-called the RACE reads, giving one row per CDR3 protein. The sample has 300,000 to 350,000 distinct CDR3 sequences, around 7% seen once. The sequences come from whole blood, collected in connection with sensitization to the hapten diphenylcyclopropenone (DPC). These receptors were obtained from a woman aged 18 to 35 with alopecia areata. Some clones in this sample may be carry-over from other donors' samples. Both conserved end residues are part of each CDR3. The D gene is left open where the match is weak. Size values are once, few and many counts, or a class for expanded clones, and some rows have none.

D gene: .
J gene: TRBJ1-2
clone size: few
V gene: TRBV6-6
CDR3 protein: CASSYEPKFYGYTF
CDR3 DNA: TGTGCCAGCAGTTACGAGCCAAAGTTCTATGGCTACACCTTC

D gene: .
J gene: TRBJ2-2
clone size: many
V gene: TRBV12-3/TRBV12-4
CDR3 protein: CASSLRIGELFF
CDR3 DNA: TGTGCCAGCAGTCTTAGGATCGGGGAGCTGTTTTTT

D gene: .
J gene: TRBJ2-5
clone size: few
V gene: TRBV5-4
CDR3 protein: CASSLGATGEETQYF
CDR3 DNA: TGTGCCAGCAGCTTGGGGGCTACGGGGGAAGAGACCCAGTACTTC

D gene: .
J gene: TRBJ2-4
clone size: .
V gene: TRBV7-2
CDR3 protein: CASSHTLDIQYF
CDR3 DNA: TGTGCCAGCAGCCATACGTTAGACATTCAGTACTTC

D gene: .
J gene: TRBJ2-3
clone size: few
V gene: TRBV7-9
CDR3 protein: CASSRSVEVVPDTQYF
CDR3 DNA: TGTGCCAGCAGCAGGTCTGTAGAGGTGGTCCCAGATACGCAGTATTTT

D gene: TRBD2
J gene: TRBJ2-3
clone size: many
V gene: TRBV20-1
CDR3 protein: CSARLAGGTDTQYF
CDR3 DNA: TGCAGTGCTAGATTAGCGGGGGGCACAGATACGCAGTATTTT

D gene: .
J gene: TRBJ1-1
clone size: .
V gene: TRBV2
CDR3 protein: CASSEAGRIKVF
CDR3 DNA: TGTGCCAGCAGTGAAGCGGGACGGATTAAGGTCTTT

D gene: TRBD2
J gene: TRBJ2-3
clone size: many
V gene: TRBV7-2
CDR3 protein: CASSSQQRGGDTQYF
CDR3 DNA: TGTGCCAGCAGCTCCCAACAGCGGGGGGGAGATACGCAGTATTTT

D gene: .
J gene: TRBJ2-3
clone size: many
V gene: TRBV7-3
CDR3 protein: CASSLTGGTGPQYF
CDR3 DNA: TGTGCCAGCAGCTTAACTGGCGGGACGGGACCGCAGTATTTT

D gene: TRBD2
J gene: TRBJ2-7
clone size: many
V gene: TRBV4-3
CDR3 protein: CASSQGAGGYEQYF
CDR3 DNA: TGCGCCAGCAGCCAAGGAGCGGGGGGCTACGAGCAGTACTTC

D gene: .
J gene: TRBJ2-1
clone size: .
V gene: TRBV20-1
CDR3 protein: CSATPLAPHHNEQFF
CDR3 DNA: TGCAGTGCTACCCCTCTGGCTCCCCATCACAATGAGCAGTTCTTC

D gene: .
J gene: TRBJ2-2
clone size: .
V gene: TRBV5-4
CDR3 protein: CASSLDSTGELFF
CDR3 DNA: TGTGCCAGCAGCCTAGACAGCACCGGGGAGCTGTTTTTT

D gene: TRBD1
J gene: TRBJ1-5
clone size: .
V gene: TRBV7-9
CDR3 protein: CASSLVWDRGPNQPQHF
CDR3 DNA: TGTGCCAGCAGCTTAGTCTGGGACAGGGGTCCCAATCAGCCCCAGCATTTT

D gene: TRBD1
J gene: TRBJ2-7
clone size: .
V gene: TRBV6-5
CDR3 protein: CASTRPGQGGSEQYF
CDR3 DNA: TGTGCCAGCACCCGACCCGGACAGGGCGGCTCCGAGCAGTACTTC

D gene: .
J gene: TRBJ2-5
clone size: many
V gene: TRBV29-1
CDR3 protein: CSVGGETGKTQYF
CDR3 DNA: TGCAGCGTTGGGGGGGAGACAGGGAAGACCCAGTACTTC

D gene: TRBD1
J gene: TRBJ1-6
clone size: .
V gene: TRBV27
CDR3 protein: CASSLSNRGPSSYNSPLHF
CDR3 DNA: TGTGCCAGCAGTTTATCGAACAGGGGCCCGAGCTCCTATAATTCACCCCTCCACTTT

D gene: .
J gene: TRBJ2-6
clone size: .
V gene: TRBV6-6
CDR3 protein: CASRGGTGISSGANVLTF
CDR3 DNA: TGTGCCAGCAGGGGGGGGACAGGTATATCCTCTGGGGCCAACGTCCTGACTTTC

D gene: TRBD2
J gene: TRBJ2-7
clone size: .
V gene: TRBV12-3/TRBV12-4
CDR3 protein: CASTPGEGPPLSSYEQYF
CDR3 DNA: TGTGCCAGCACCCCCGGGGAGGGCCCGCCCCTTAGCTCCTACGAGCAGTACTTC

D gene: TRBD2
J gene: TRBJ2-3
clone size: .
V gene: TRBV7-8
CDR3 protein: CASSLLAGSGDTQYF
CDR3 DNA: TGTGCCAGCAGCTTACTAGCGGGGTCGGGAGATACGCAGTATTTT

D gene: TRBD1
J gene: TRBJ1-3
clone size: few
V gene: TRBV10-3
CDR3 protein: CAISAGTGTSGNTIYF
CDR3 DNA: TGTGCCATCAGTGCGGGGACAGGGACTTCTGGAAACACCATATATTTT

D gene: .
J gene: TRBJ2-5
clone size: many
V gene: TRBV3-1
CDR3 protein: CASSHETQYF
CDR3 DNA: TGTGCCAGCAGCCATGAGACCCAGTACTTC

D gene: .
J gene: TRBJ2-5
clone size: few
V gene: TRBV6-2/TRBV6-3
CDR3 protein: CASSYSDVWTGTQYF
CDR3 DNA: TGTGCCAGCAGTTACTCGGATGTCTGGACGGGGACCCAGTACTTC

D gene: TRBD2
J gene: TRBJ2-3
clone size: .
V gene: TRBV4-2
CDR3 protein: CASSQGRLAGSASTDTQYF
CDR3 DNA: TGTGCCAGCAGCCAAGGTCGACTAGCGGGGAGCGCTAGCACAGATACGCAGTATTTT

D gene: .
J gene: TRBJ2-5
clone size: few
V gene: TRBV18
CDR3 protein: CASSPPGPQETQYF
CDR3 DNA: TGTGCCAGCTCACCCCCGGGCCCCCAAGAGACCCAGTACTTC

D gene: .
J gene: TRBJ1-1
clone size: few
V gene: TRBV7-9
CDR3 protein: CASSVGAQREAFF
CDR3 DNA: TGTGCCAGCAGCGTAGGGGCCCAGAGAGAAGCTTTCTTT

D gene: .
J gene: TRBJ2-3
clone size: few
V gene: TRBV13
CDR3 protein: CASSSTGGQTDTQYF
CDR3 DNA: TGTGCCAGCAGCTCAACTGGGGGGCAGACAGATACGCAGTATTTT

D gene: .
J gene: TRBJ2-1
clone size: medium-sized
V gene: TRBV6-1
CDR3 protein: CATSPLTNYNEQFF
CDR3 DNA: TGTGCCACCTCCCCGCTGACAAATTACAATGAGCAGTTCTTC

D gene: TRBD1
J gene: TRBJ1-5
clone size: few
V gene: TRBV2
CDR3 protein: CASRAGTGASWPQHF
CDR3 DNA: TGTGCCAGCAGAGCCGGGACAGGGGCTTCATGGCCCCAGCATTTT

D gene: TRBD1
J gene: TRBJ2-2
clone size: few
V gene: TRBV20-1
CDR3 protein: CSAAGTENTGELFF
CDR3 DNA: TGCAGTGCAGCCGGGACAGAGAACACCGGGGAGCTGTTTTTT

D gene: .
J gene: TRBJ2-5
clone size: many
V gene: TRBV11-1
CDR3 protein: CASSLGQVEKTQYF
CDR3 DNA: TGTGCCAGCAGCTTAGGACAAGTCGAGAAGACCCAGTACTTC

D gene: .
J gene: TRBJ1-5
clone size: .
V gene: TRBV20-1
CDR3 protein: CSAKTGFYSNQPQHF
CDR3 DNA: TGCAGTGCTAAAACAGGGTTCTATAGCAATCAGCCCCAGCATTTT

D gene: .
J gene: TRBJ2-7
clone size: .
V gene: TRBV2
CDR3 protein: CASSLQVPYYEQYF
CDR3 DNA: TGTGCCAGCAGTTTACAGGTGCCTTACTACGAGCAGTACTTC

D gene: TRBD1
J gene: TRBJ2-5
clone size: .
V gene: TRBV4-3
CDR3 protein: CASSQGGQGAQKTQYF
CDR3 DNA: TGCGCCAGCAGCCAAGGAGGACAGGGGGCCCAAAAGACCCAGTACTTC

D gene: .
J gene: TRBJ1-1
clone size: .
V gene: TRBV4-2
CDR3 protein: CASSETGNWNTEAFF
CDR3 DNA: TGTGCCAGCAGTGAAACAGGGAATTGGAACACTGAAGCTTTCTTT

D gene: .
J gene: TRBJ1-5
clone size: .
V gene: TRBV20-1
CDR3 protein: CSARPPGGLIQPQHF
CDR3 DNA: TGCAGTGCTAGACCTCCCGGGGGGCTTATCCAGCCCCAGCATTTT

D gene: .
J gene: TRBJ1-3
clone size: few
V gene: TRBV6-5
CDR3 protein: CASSLGQLAAGNTIYF
CDR3 DNA: TGTGCCAGCAGCCTCGGACAGTTAGCTGCCGGAAACACCATATATTTT

D gene: .
J gene: TRBJ1-1
clone size: many
V gene: TRBV3-1
CDR3 protein: CASSQVENTEAFF
CDR3 DNA: TGTGCCAGCAGCCAAGTGGAGAACACTGAAGCTTTCTTT

D gene: TRBD1
J gene: TRBJ2-7
clone size: many
V gene: TRBV28
CDR3 protein: CASSPGQGHPGGYF
CDR3 DNA: TGTGCCAGCAGTCCTGGACAGGGTCATCCCGGTGGGTACTTC

D gene: .
J gene: TRBJ2-5
clone size: many
V gene: TRBV12-3/TRBV12-4
CDR3 protein: CASSLWDDDPGETQYF
CDR3 DNA: TGTGCCAGCAGCTTGTGGGACGACGACCCAGGGGAGACCCAGTACTTC

D gene: .
J gene: TRBJ1-2
clone size: .
V gene: TRBV6-1
CDR3 protein: CASSEGFGYGYTF
CDR3 DNA: TGTGCCAGCAGTGAGGGCTTTGGCTATGGCTACACCTTC

D gene: .
J gene: TRBJ1-2
clone size: many
V gene: TRBV12-3/TRBV12-4
CDR3 protein: CASSLAGSGYTF
CDR3 DNA: TGTGCCAGCAGTCTAGCAGGGAGTGGCTACACCTTC

D gene: .
J gene: TRBJ1-6
clone size: few
V gene: TRBV11-3
CDR3 protein: CASSLGPQSPLHF
CDR3 DNA: TGTGCCAGCAGCTTAGGCCCGCAGTCACCCCTCCACTTT

D gene: .
J gene: TRBJ2-3
clone size: many
V gene: TRBV7-2
CDR3 protein: CASSLGGAEADTQYF
CDR3 DNA: TGTGCCAGCAGCTTAGGGGGAGCGGAGGCAGATACGCAGTATTTT

D gene: .
J gene: TRBJ2-2
clone size: few
V gene: TRBV6-6
CDR3 protein: CASSYSPPKTGELFF
CDR3 DNA: TGTGCCAGCAGTTACTCGCCCCCAAAGACCGGGGAGCTGTTTTTT

D gene: .
J gene: TRBJ1-6
clone size: few
V gene: TRBV6-2/TRBV6-3
CDR3 protein: CASTRDADNSPLHF
CDR3 DNA: TGTGCCAGCACTCGGGATGCCGATAATTCACCCCTCCACTTT

D gene: .
J gene: TRBJ1-1
clone size: .
V gene: TRBV12-3/TRBV12-4
CDR3 protein: CASRIGTDQTEAFF
CDR3 DNA: TGTGCCAGCAGGATCGGGACTGACCAGACTGAAGCTTTCTTT

D gene: TRBD1
J gene: TRBJ2-1
clone size: few
V gene: TRBV6-6
CDR3 protein: CATHRQGMSYNEQFF
CDR3 DNA: TGTGCCACCCATAGACAGGGAATGTCCTACAATGAGCAGTTCTTC

D gene: .
J gene: TRBJ2-5
clone size: many
V gene: TRBV13
CDR3 protein: CASSLRSAARETQYF
CDR3 DNA: TGTGCCAGCAGCTTACGGTCAGCCGCCAGAGAGACCCAGTACTTC

D gene: .
J gene: TRBJ1-1
clone size: .
V gene: TRBV7-2
CDR3 protein: CASSLVGVTEAFF
CDR3 DNA: TGTGCCAGCAGCTTAGTCGGGGTAACAGAAGCTTTCTTT

D gene: .
J gene: TRBJ1-6
clone size: few
V gene: TRBV6-5
CDR3 protein: CASTPSPTVNSPLHF
CDR3 DNA: TGTGCCAGCACACCATCGCCCACAGTTAATTCACCCCTCCACTTT

D gene: TRBD1
J gene: TRBJ1-3
clone size: .
V gene: TRBV20-1
CDR3 protein: CSARDGTDSSGNTIYF
CDR3 DNA: TGCAGTGCTAGAGATGGGACAGACTCCTCTGGAAACACCATATATTTT

D gene: .
J gene: TRBJ1-3
clone size: few
V gene: TRBV18
CDR3 protein: CASSLGQARGNTIYF
CDR3 DNA: TGTGCCAGCTCACTGGGCCAGGCTCGGGGAAACACCATATATTTT

D gene: .
J gene: TRBJ2-5
clone size: .
V gene: TRBV5-1
CDR3 protein: CASSLGRGLETQYF
CDR3 DNA: TGCGCCAGCAGCTTGGGCAGGGGCCTTGAGACCCAGTACTTC

D gene: .
J gene: TRBJ1-1
clone size: many
V gene: TRBV29-1
CDR3 protein: CSVARTENTEAFF
CDR3 DNA: TGCAGCGTTGCTCGGACAGAAAACACTGAAGCTTTCTTT

D gene: .
J gene: TRBJ2-4
clone size: many
V gene: TRBV7-9
CDR3 protein: CASSLDPPALAKNIQYF
CDR3 DNA: TGTGCCAGCAGCTTAGATCCACCGGCCTTAGCCAAAAACATTCAGTACTTC

D gene: .
J gene: TRBJ2-3
clone size: many
V gene: TRBV7-9
CDR3 protein: CASSPGGSSTDTQYF
CDR3 DNA: TGTGCCAGCAGCCCAGGGGGGTCTAGCACAGATACGCAGTATTTT

D gene: TRBD1
J gene: TRBJ2-7
clone size: .
V gene: TRBV28
CDR3 protein: CASSLSEGQRYEQYF
CDR3 DNA: TGTGCCAGCAGTTTAAGCGAGGGACAGCGTTACGAGCAGTACTTC